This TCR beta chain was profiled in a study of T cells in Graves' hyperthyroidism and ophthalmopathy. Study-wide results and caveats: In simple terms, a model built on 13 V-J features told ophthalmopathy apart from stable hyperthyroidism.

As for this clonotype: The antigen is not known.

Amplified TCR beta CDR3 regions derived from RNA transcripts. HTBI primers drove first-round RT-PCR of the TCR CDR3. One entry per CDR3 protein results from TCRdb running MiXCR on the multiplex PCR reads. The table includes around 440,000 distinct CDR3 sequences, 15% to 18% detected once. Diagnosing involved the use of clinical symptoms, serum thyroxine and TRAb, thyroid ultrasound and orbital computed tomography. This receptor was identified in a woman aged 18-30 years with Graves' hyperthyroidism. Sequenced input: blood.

The CDR3 nucleotides are TGCGCCAGCAGCACGCCACTAGCGGGACATGGCACAGATACGCAGTATTTT. Translated, it gives CASSTPLAGHGTDTQYF. V gene TRBV4-1 combines with J gene TRBJ2-3, with TRBD2 matching 10 bases. Germline assignment: CDR1 MGHRA and CDR2 YSYEKL. The CDR3 runs 17 residues. After removal of 5 bases from V and 1 base from J, the junction contained 9 bases not matched to a gene.